This record covers a single T cell receptor beta chain. What it binds is not known. Extraction and reverse transcription of RNA yielded cDNA as the sequencing template. The protocol was immunoSEQ multiplex PCR, while the TCRdb copy is restricted to in-frame clones and leaves out a portion. The sample lists 150,000 to 250,000 clones, about three fifths occurring once. This CDR3 contains 14 residues. Trimming stripped 4 bases from V and 1 base from J, with 10 bases between. Germline CDR1 reads PRHDT; CDR2 reads FYEKMQ (reference sequence). This specimen belongs to a study of CD8+ T cells in alopecia areata. The wider study: Disease severity was quantified as SALT score of affected scalp area.

Study-level points and caveats: Persistence in scalp and blood during tofacitinib was observed for many expanded lesional clones. Normal scalp had lower clonality than lesional scalp, with alopecia totalis/universalis lesions showing this most strongly.

Sample treatment: oral pan-JAK inhibitor, 5-10 mg twice daily. The source was CD4+ T cells sorted from blood, collected at week 24, from a patient treated with tofacitinib. The TCR comes from a human donor with alopecia areata. V gene TRBV13 combines with J gene TRBJ1-1; D is possibly TRBD1 (5 bases). The CDR3 nucleotides are TGTGCCAGCAGCTATGGGGGTGGGAACACTGAAGCTTTCTTT. This codes for CASSYGGGNTEAFF. Combining the CDR3 with reference TRBV13 and TRBJ1-1 gives the whole variable domain AAGVIQSPRHLIKEKRETATLKCYPIPRHDTVYWYQQGPGQDPQFLISFYEKMQSDKGSIPDRFSAQQFSDYHSELNMSSLELGDSALYFCASSYGGGNTEAFFGQGTRLTVV.